These T cell receptor beta chains were read from a single sample in a study of blood T cell repertoires in COVID-19. The data were produced by immunoSEQ multiplex PCR, yet TCRdb's version contains in-frame clones alone and is incomplete. This sample has roughly 140,000 clones; roughly 81% occur once, and the top ten carry less than 10%. Material for sequencing was peripheral blood. The source of these receptors is an older woman with COVID-19, enrolled during active disease. CDR3s leave out the opening cysteine and the closing phenylalanine or tryptophan.

V gene	J gene	CDR3 protein
TRBV19	TRBJ1-2	ASVTGGGYGYT
TRBV11-3	TRBJ2-3	ASSHSLAGMEDTQY
TRBV7-8	TRBJ2-7	ASSSGLAVSYEQY
TRBV5-1	TRBJ2-1	ASSRLGGPYNEQF
TRBV5-4	TRBJ1-4	ASSSLGTGKNEKLF
TRBV6-6	TRBJ2-1	ASSFLSGGQRVEQF
TRBV9	TRBJ1-1	ASSAVLNTEAF
TRBV2	TRBJ1-2	ASSEAGSVAGYGYT
TRBV10-2	TRBJ1-4	ASRPAGGYEKLF
TRBV7-3	TRBJ2-6	ASSESSGANVLT
TRBV24-1	TRBJ1-2	ATSDMGSKKDGYT
TRBV18	TRBJ2-1	ASSPLGHNEQF
TRBV7-8	TRBJ2-5	ASSWGEGETQY
TRBV7-9	TRBJ2-7	ASSLTFDSVYEQY
TRBV19	TRBJ1-5	ASSPIDRGGNQPQH
TRBV6-6	TRBJ1-2	ASSSLDRVGGYT
TRBV7-3	TRBJ2-1	ASSPSSGTGSNHEQF
TRBV19	TRBJ1-1	ASSMAGIGTEAF
TRBV6-6	TRBJ1-1	ASSYSRTGSNTEAF
TRBV11-2	TRBJ1-1	ASSLTRGDTEAF
TRBV6-4	TRBJ2-3	ASSDNIAGEGRDTQY
TRBV18	TRBJ1-2	ASSPQEGSETDGYT
TRBV25-1	TRBJ1-2	ASSATEVYGYT
TRBV6-5	TRBJ2-1	ASSFLAPPQF
TRBV12-3/TRBV12-4	TRBJ1-6	ASSVSENSPLH
TRBV11-2	TRBJ1-1	ASSLSQGNTEAF
TRBV9	TRBJ2-1	ASSPRAGLQDEQF
TRBV2	TRBJ1-4	ASMYAHGEKLF
TRBV6-1	TRBJ1-5	ASSELEAQH
TRBV5-1	TRBJ2-2	AGSPWSSGRWGTGELF
TRBV7-2	TRBJ2-1	ASSFITSGSDEQF
TRBV9	TRBJ2-7	ASSVGQFSYEQY
TRBV5-1	TRBJ1-1	ASSLTQFINTEAF
TRBV7-9	TRBJ2-3	ASSSSRDRVMNTQY
TRBV29-1	TRBJ2-7	SVVSGDTYEQY
TRBV19	TRBJ1-2	ASSTRTGFPGYT
TRBV5-1	TRBJ2-6	ASSGTGGSNVLT
TRBV12-3/TRBV12-4	TRBJ1-2	ASSLDLSYGYT
TRBV19	TRBJ1-4	ASTTIQGGEKLF
TRBV7-2	TRBJ1-5	ASSLVGTGNNQPQH
TRBV7-2	TRBJ1-1	ASSPPGTAMNTEAF
TRBV3-1/TRBV3-2	TRBJ1-1	ASSQGTRDTEAF
TRBV30	TRBJ1-6	AWNREPSPLH
TRBV14	TRBJ2-1	ASSQELAGDYRQF
TRBV13	TRBJ1-5	ASSLGQANQPQH
TRBV3-1/TRBV3-2	TRBJ1-4	ASSQLTTNEKLF
TRBV30	TRBJ1-2	AWSYRGGVSGGYT
TRBV3-1/TRBV3-2	TRBJ2-7	ASSQAGSYEQY
TRBV2	TRBJ1-1	ASRRTVNTEAF
TRBV7-2	TRBJ2-7	ASSFGGGRGAAYEQY
TRBV4-1	TRBJ2-3	ASSQRGGGGSTDTQY
TRBV30	TRBJ1-2	AWSLTGGHYGYT
TRBV3-1/TRBV3-2	TRBJ1-1	ASSNLRMNTEAF
TRBV12-3/TRBV12-4	TRBJ1-6	ASRGTGGSPLH
TRBV7-3	TRBJ2-5	ASSLGAGVIETQY